The 2 T cell receptor beta chains presented below share a single source sample, sequenced in a study of Ad26.COV2.S vaccination and SARS-CoV-2 variants. Clones were sequenced by immunoSEQ multiplex PCR, and TCRdb holds only the in-frame ones, with some missing. The sample has 300,000 to 500,000 clones, less than 90% seen once. Treatment meaning: 19 received Ad26.COV2.S at low or high dose, single or two shots; a few received placebo; per-sample allocation not given. Day 63 following the first vaccine or placebo injection was when the samples were taken. The sequencing here drew on peripheral blood, taken in a trial of Ad26.COV2.S vaccine versus placebo. The receptors originated from a person aged 18-60 years who received the Ad26.COV2.S COVID-19 vaccine or a placebo.

This chain uses TRBV4-1 with TRBJ1-2, with D perhaps matching TRBD1 (5 bases). Trimming cost V 3 bases and J 7 bases, with 12 bases left between them. CDR1 MGHRA and CDR2 YSYEKL come from the germline V gene. The CDR3 totals 13 residues. In DNA form, the CDR3 reads TGCGCCAGCAGCCAGGTACAGGACATTGGCTACACCTTC. It specifies CASSQVQDIGYTF.

This chain links TRBV6-5 with TRBJ1-1, with 7 bases fitting TRBD1. With 8 bases clipped from V and 11 bases from J, the junction kept 11 bases outside the gene matches. Germline-derived CDR1 and CDR2 are MNHEY and SVGAGI. There are 12 residues in the CDR3. This CDR3 is CASETGYRGAFF. In DNA form, the CDR3 reads TGTGCCAGCGAGACAGGGTATAGGGGGGCTTTCTTT.